These T cell receptor beta chains were read from a single sample in a study of blood T cell repertoires in COVID-19. Here immunoSEQ multiplex PCR was the method, and the copy in TCRdb shows in-frame clones only, minus some. The sample yields about 400,000 clones, roughly 91% seen once. The material sequenced was peripheral blood. These receptors were taken from a woman in her twenties or thirties with acute or convalescent COVID-19. Both conserved end residues are part of each CDR3. Fields, in order: J gene, V gene, D gene, clone size, CDR3 DNA, CDR3 protein. The D gene is left open where the match is weak. The listing skips clone size in some rows; elsewhere it reads once, few, many or a size class.

J gene: TRBJ1-2; V gene: TRBV14; D gene: NA; clone size: NA; CDR3 DNA: TGTGCCAGCAGCCAATTGGCGGCACCTAACTATGGCTACACCTTC; CDR3 protein: CASSQLAAPNYGYTF
J gene: TRBJ1-5; V gene: TRBV19; D gene: NA; clone size: NA; CDR3 DNA: TGTGCCAGTAGGGCGGGGGGGAAGGCAGGTCAGCCCCAGCATTTT; CDR3 protein: CASRAGGKAGQPQHF
J gene: TRBJ1-1; V gene: TRBV9; D gene: NA; clone size: NA; CDR3 DNA: TGTGCCAGCAGCGGGGCCACAGGGTTGAACACTGAAGCTTTCTTT; CDR3 protein: CASSGATGLNTEAFF
J gene: TRBJ2-7; V gene: TRBV5-1; D gene: TRBD1; clone size: NA; CDR3 DNA: TGCGCCAGCAGCCCCGGGACAGGGAGGAGCGAGCAGTACTTC; CDR3 protein: CASSPGTGRSEQYF
J gene: TRBJ2-4; V gene: TRBV28; D gene: TRBD2; clone size: NA; CDR3 DNA: TGTGCCAGCAGTTCTAGCGGGGGGCTAAAAAACATTCAGTACTTC; CDR3 protein: CASSSSGGLKNIQYF
J gene: TRBJ2-5; V gene: TRBV5-1; D gene: TRBD2; clone size: NA; CDR3 DNA: TGCGCCAGCAGCGCCGGACCGGCTAGCGGAGCCTTAGATCAAGAGACCCAGTACTTC; CDR3 protein: CASSAGPASGALDQETQYF
J gene: TRBJ2-1; V gene: TRBV5-5; D gene: TRBD2; clone size: NA; CDR3 DNA: TGTGCCAGCAGCTTACGGGGGGGCAGCGATGAGCAGTTCTTC; CDR3 protein: CASSLRGGSDEQFF
J gene: TRBJ2-7; V gene: TRBV2; D gene: NA; clone size: few; CDR3 DNA: TGTGCCAGCAGGGAGGGCCGACTTACCTACGAGCAGTACTTC; CDR3 protein: CASREGRLTYEQYF
J gene: TRBJ1-1; V gene: TRBV29-1; D gene: NA; clone size: once; CDR3 DNA: TGCAGCGTTGAAGATGCCGACGGAGGGAACACTGAAGCTTTCTTT; CDR3 protein: CSVEDADGGNTEAFF
J gene: TRBJ2-3; V gene: TRBV4-1; D gene: TRBD1; clone size: NA; CDR3 DNA: TGCGCCAGCAGCCAAGACAGGGGGCTGTTCTCGCATACGCAGTATTTT; CDR3 protein: CASSQDRGLFSHTQYF
J gene: TRBJ1-1; V gene: TRBV5-1; D gene: NA; clone size: NA; CDR3 DNA: TGCGCCAGCAGCTTCTCCCTGACTGGGGGCGGGAACACTGAAGCTTTCTTT; CDR3 protein: CASSFSLTGGGNTEAFF
J gene: TRBJ1-6; V gene: TRBV5-1; D gene: TRBD1; clone size: NA; CDR3 DNA: TGCGCCAGCAGCCCCACAGGGGATTCACCCCTCCACTTT; CDR3 protein: CASSPTGDSPLHF
J gene: TRBJ2-5; V gene: TRBV6-4; D gene: TRBD2; clone size: NA; CDR3 DNA: TGTGCCAGCAGTGAATCCAGCGGGGGAGGAGAGACCCAGTACTTC; CDR3 protein: CASSESSGGGETQYF
J gene: TRBJ2-7; V gene: TRBV7-9; D gene: NA; clone size: NA; CDR3 DNA: TGTGCCAGCAGCCGCTCGGGGTTCCGAAGCCGATTCTACGAGCAGTACTTC; CDR3 protein: CASSRSGFRSRFYEQYF
J gene: TRBJ2-2; V gene: TRBV7-3; D gene: NA; clone size: NA; CDR3 DNA: TGTGCCAGCAGCTTAACGTGGGGCAGAGTAAATACCAAAACGCCCTTGTTCGTGGGGGAGCTGTTTTTT; CDR3 protein: CASSLTWGRVNTKTPLFVGELFF
J gene: TRBJ2-1; V gene: TRBV2; D gene: TRBD2; clone size: NA; CDR3 DNA: TGTGCCAGCAGTGCCGGGGGGGCCGGGTATGAGCAGTTCTTC; CDR3 protein: CASSAGGAGYEQFF
J gene: TRBJ2-3; V gene: TRBV5-1; D gene: NA; clone size: once; CDR3 DNA: TGCGCCAGCAGCTTGGTACGGGTTCGGAGGGATACGCAGTATTTT; CDR3 protein: CASSLVRVRRDTQYF
J gene: TRBJ2-2; V gene: TRBV28; D gene: NA; clone size: NA; CDR3 DNA: TGTGCCAGCAGCCTCCTAGGGGATGCCGGGGAGCTGTTTTTT; CDR3 protein: CASSLLGDAGELFF
J gene: TRBJ1-5; V gene: TRBV12-2; D gene: NA; clone size: NA; CDR3 DNA: TGTGCAAGTCGCTTAGCCTGCAAATATAGACAGGCAGCTCGGCCCCAGCATTTT; CDR3 protein: CASRLACKYRQAARPQHF
J gene: TRBJ2-1; V gene: TRBV19; D gene: NA; clone size: NA; CDR3 DNA: TGTGCCAGTAGTATTTCCGACAGTTACAATGAGCAGTTCTTC; CDR3 protein: CASSISDSYNEQFF
J gene: TRBJ2-7; V gene: TRBV20-1; D gene: TRBD2; clone size: NA; CDR3 DNA: TGCAGTGCTAGTCGGGACGGCCCGTTTGGCGGGGGAACCTACGAGCAGTACTTC; CDR3 protein: CSASRDGPFGGGTYEQYF
J gene: TRBJ2-1; V gene: TRBV2; D gene: TRBD1; clone size: NA; CDR3 DNA: TGTGCCAGCAGCGAGAACGGACAGGTATACAATGAGCAGTTCTTC; CDR3 protein: CASSENGQVYNEQFF
J gene: TRBJ2-3; V gene: TRBV19; D gene: TRBD1; clone size: NA; CDR3 DNA: TGTGCCAGTAGTATAAGGGGGCCGAGGGGAGATACGCAGTATTTT; CDR3 protein: CASSIRGPRGDTQYF
J gene: TRBJ2-6; V gene: TRBV15; D gene: NA; clone size: NA; CDR3 DNA: TGTGCCACCAGCAGAGATCGACCAGAGGCCTCAGCTGGGGCCAACGTCCTGACTTTC; CDR3 protein: CATSRDRPEASAGANVLTF
J gene: TRBJ1-1; V gene: TRBV30; D gene: TRBD1; clone size: NA; CDR3 DNA: TGTGCCTGGAGTTCGGGACAGGGTTTTACGGCTTTCTTT; CDR3 protein: CAWSSGQGFTAFF
J gene: TRBJ1-5; V gene: TRBV3-1/TRBV3-2; D gene: TRBD1; clone size: NA; CDR3 DNA: TGTGCCAGCAGCCAAAACAGGGGATTCAATCAGCCCCAGCATTTT; CDR3 protein: CASSQNRGFNQPQHF